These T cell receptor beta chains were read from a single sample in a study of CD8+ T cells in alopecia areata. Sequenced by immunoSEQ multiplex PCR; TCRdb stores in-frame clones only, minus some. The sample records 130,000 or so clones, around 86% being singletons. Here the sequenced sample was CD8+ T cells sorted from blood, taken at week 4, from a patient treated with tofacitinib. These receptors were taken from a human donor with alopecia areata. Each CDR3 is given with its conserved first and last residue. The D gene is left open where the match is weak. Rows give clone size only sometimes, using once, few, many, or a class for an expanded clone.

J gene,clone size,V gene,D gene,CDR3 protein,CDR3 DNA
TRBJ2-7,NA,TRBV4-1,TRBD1,CASSLTDRDYEQYF,TGCGCCAGCAGCCTTACTGACAGGGACTACGAGCAGTACTTC
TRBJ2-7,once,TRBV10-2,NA,CASSDISYEQYF,TGCGCCAGTAGCGACATCTCCTACGAGCAGTACTTC
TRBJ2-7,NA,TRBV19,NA,CASSPQGRGSYEQYF,TGTGCCAGTAGTCCCCAGGGAAGGGGTTCCTACGAGCAGTACTTC
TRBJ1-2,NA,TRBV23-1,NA,CASTSASDDYGYTF,TGCGCCAGCACCTCGGCCTCAGACGACTATGGCTACACCTTC
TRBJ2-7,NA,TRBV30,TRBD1,CAWSQGAKEQYF,TGTGCCTGGAGTCAGGGGGCGAAGGAGCAGTACTTC
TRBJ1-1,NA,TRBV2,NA,CASTLTLAAEAFF,TGTGCCAGCACCCTGACCCTGGCCGCTGAAGCTTTCTTT
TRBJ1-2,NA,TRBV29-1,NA,CSVVKAEERETERFYGYTF,TGCAGCGTTGTTAAGGCGGAGGAAAGGGAGACGGAGAGGTTCTATGGCTACACCTTC
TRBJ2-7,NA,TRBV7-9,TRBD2,CASSIAGSSYEQYF,TGTGCCAGCAGTATAGCGGGGAGCTCCTACGAGCAGTACTTC
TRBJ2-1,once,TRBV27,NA,CASSPTAGPDNEQFF,TGTGCCAGCAGTCCGACGGCCGGGCCCGACAATGAGCAGTTCTTC
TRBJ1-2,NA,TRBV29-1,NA,CSVEPPGRGSYGYTF,TGCAGCGTTGAACCCCCGGGCAGGGGTAGCTATGGCTACACCTTC
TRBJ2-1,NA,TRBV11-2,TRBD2,CASSRGGGSSYNEQFF,TGTGCCAGCAGCCGCGGGGGAGGATCCTCCTACAATGAGCAGTTCTTC
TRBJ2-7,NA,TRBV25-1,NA,CASSDDGQIYEQYF,TGTGCCAGCAGTGATGACGGACAGATCTACGAGCAGTACTTC
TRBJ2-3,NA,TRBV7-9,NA,CASSLGGRYF,TGTGCCAGCAGCTTAGGTGGCAGGTATTTT
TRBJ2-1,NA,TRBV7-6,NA,CASSLGDQGYNEQFF,TGTGCCAGCAGCTTAGGAGATCAGGGTTACAATGAGCAGTTCTTC
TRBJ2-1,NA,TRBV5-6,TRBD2,CASSLGVAGVYNEQFF,TGTGCCAGCAGCTTGGGGGTAGCGGGAGTTTACAATGAGCAGTTCTTC
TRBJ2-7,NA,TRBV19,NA,CACGDSYEQYF,TGTGCGTGTGGGGACTCCTACGAGCAGTACTTC
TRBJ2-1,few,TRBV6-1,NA,CASSSGSLRRNEQFF,TGTGCCAGCAGCTCCGGGTCCCTGAGACGCAATGAGCAGTTCTTC
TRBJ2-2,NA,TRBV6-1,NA,CASSDLGQNTGELFF,TGTGCCAGCAGTGACTTGGGACAGAACACCGGGGAGCTGTTTTTT
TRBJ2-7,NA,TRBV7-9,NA,CASSLGTYEQYF,TGTGCCAGCAGCTTAGGGACCTACGAGCAGTACTTC
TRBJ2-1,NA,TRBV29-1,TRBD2,CSVEGLAGILNEQFF,TGCAGCGTTGAGGGGCTAGCGGGAATCTTGAATGAGCAGTTCTTC
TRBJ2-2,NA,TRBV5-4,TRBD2,CASSLVPAGGHRELFF,TGTGCCAGCAGCTTGGTACCAGCGGGAGGCCACCGGGAGCTGTTTTTT
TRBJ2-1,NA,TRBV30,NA,CAWSGLKGLDNEQFF,TGTGCCTGGAGTGGACTAAAGGGGTTGGACAATGAGCAGTTCTTC
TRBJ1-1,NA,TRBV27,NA,CASGRRTEAFF,TGTGCCAGCGGGCGGCGGACTGAAGCTTTCTTT
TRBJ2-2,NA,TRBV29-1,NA,CSVTGEEYTGELFF,TGCAGCGTTACGGGAGAGGAATACACCGGGGAGCTGTTTTTT
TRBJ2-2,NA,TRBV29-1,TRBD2,CSVPSSGRAAGELFF,TGCAGCGTTCCGTCTAGCGGGAGGGCCGCCGGGGAGCTGTTTTTT
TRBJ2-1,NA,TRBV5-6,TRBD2,CASSFVSSGHNEQFF,TGTGCCAGCAGCTTTGTTTCTAGCGGCCACAATGAGCAGTTCTTC
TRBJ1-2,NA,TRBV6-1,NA,CASKTLDYGYTF,TGTGCCAGCAAGACCCTGGACTATGGCTACACCTTC
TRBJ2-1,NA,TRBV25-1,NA,CASSELGYINEQFF,TGTGCCAGCAGTGAATTGGGGTATATCAATGAGCAGTTCTTC
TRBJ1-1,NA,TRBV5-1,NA,CASTQGNEAFF,TGCGCCAGCACCCAAGGCAATGAAGCTTTCTTT
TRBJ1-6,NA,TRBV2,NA,CASSESSGTYNSPLHF,TGTGCCAGCAGTGAAAGCAGTGGGACTTATAATTCACCCCTCCACTTT
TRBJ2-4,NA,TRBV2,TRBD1,CASSAPTGDENIQYF,TGTGCCAGCAGTGCCCCGACAGGGGACGAAAACATTCAGTACTTC
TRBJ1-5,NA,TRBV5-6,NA,CASTSGGNQPQHF,TGTGCCAGCACCTCGGGGGGCAATCAGCCCCAGCATTTT
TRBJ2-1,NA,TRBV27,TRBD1,CASMGQGFNEQFF,TGTGCCAGCATGGGACAGGGGTTCAATGAGCAGTTCTTC
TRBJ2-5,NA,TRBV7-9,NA,CASIGGERGETQYF,TGTGCCAGCATCGGCGGGGAAAGAGGGGAGACCCAGTACTTC
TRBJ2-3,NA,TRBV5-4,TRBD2,CASSSRLAGVRSTQYF,TGTGCCAGCAGCTCAAGACTAGCGGGAGTCCGTTCTACGCAGTATTTT
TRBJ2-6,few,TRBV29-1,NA,CSVEVGSGANVLTF,TGCAGCGTTGAAGTAGGCTCTGGGGCCAACGTCCTGACTTTC
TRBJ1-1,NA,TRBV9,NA,CASSVRMNTEAFF,TGTGCCAGCAGCGTCCGGATGAACACTGAAGCTTTCTTT
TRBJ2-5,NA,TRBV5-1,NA,CASSLIAAPSQETQYF,TGCGCCAGCAGCTTGATAGCGGCTCCCTCCCAAGAGACCCAGTACTTC
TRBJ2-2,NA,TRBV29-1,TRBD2,CSVEGAGGLNTGELFF,TGCAGCGTTGAAGGAGCGGGGGGGCTGAACACCGGGGAGCTGTTTTTT
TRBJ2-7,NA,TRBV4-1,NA,CASSQVEEGAYEQYF,TGCGCCAGCAGCCAAGTCGAAGAAGGGGCATACGAGCAGTACTTC
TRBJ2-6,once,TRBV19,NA,CASSKTLDSISGANVLTF,TGTGCCAGTAGTAAGACCCTGGACAGTATCTCTGGGGCCAACGTCCTGACTTTC
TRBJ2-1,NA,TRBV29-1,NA,CSVELPRDILRRNEQFF,TGCAGCGTTGAGCTCCCCAGGGACATTCTCCGGAGAAATGAGCAGTTCTTC
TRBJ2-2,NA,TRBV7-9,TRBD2,CASSDPGGLAGTNTGELFF,TGTGCCAGCAGCGACCCCGGTGGGCTAGCGGGGACAAACACCGGGGAGCTGTTTTTT
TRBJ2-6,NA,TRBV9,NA,CASSVGEWNVLTF,TGTGCCAGCAGCGTAGGTGAATGGAACGTCCTGACTTTC
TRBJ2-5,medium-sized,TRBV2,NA,CASSEGYQETQYF,TGTGCCAGCAGTGAGGGGTACCAAGAGACCCAGTACTTC
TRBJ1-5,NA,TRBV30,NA,CAWSNPHFLPTGSNQPQHF,TGTGCCTGGAGTAATCCACATTTCCTCCCGACAGGCTCCAATCAGCCCCAGCATTTT
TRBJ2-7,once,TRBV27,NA,CASSLSGLVYEQYF,TGTGCCAGCAGTTTAAGTGGACTCGTCTACGAGCAGTACTTC
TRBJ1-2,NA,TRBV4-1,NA,CASSQRGVNYGYTF,TGCGCCAGCAGCCAAAGAGGGGTGAACTATGGCTACACCTTC
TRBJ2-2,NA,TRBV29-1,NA,CSVEGGGGNTGELFF,TGCAGCGTTGAAGGGGGAGGAGGGAACACCGGGGAGCTGTTTTTT
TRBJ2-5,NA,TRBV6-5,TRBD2,CASSLAGVEEETQYF,TGTGCCAGCAGTCTAGCGGGAGTGGAGGAAGAGACCCAGTACTTC
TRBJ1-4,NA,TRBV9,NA,CASSLPNEKLFF,TGTGCCAGCAGCCTCCCTAATGAAAAACTGTTTTTT
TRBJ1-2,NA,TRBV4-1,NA,CASSLKAQNYGYTF,TGCGCCAGCAGCCTCAAGGCCCAGAACTATGGCTACACCTTC
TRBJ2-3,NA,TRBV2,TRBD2,CASTSLAGESLVDTQYF,TGTGCCAGCACCAGTCTAGCGGGAGAATCTTTGGTGGATACGCAGTATTTT